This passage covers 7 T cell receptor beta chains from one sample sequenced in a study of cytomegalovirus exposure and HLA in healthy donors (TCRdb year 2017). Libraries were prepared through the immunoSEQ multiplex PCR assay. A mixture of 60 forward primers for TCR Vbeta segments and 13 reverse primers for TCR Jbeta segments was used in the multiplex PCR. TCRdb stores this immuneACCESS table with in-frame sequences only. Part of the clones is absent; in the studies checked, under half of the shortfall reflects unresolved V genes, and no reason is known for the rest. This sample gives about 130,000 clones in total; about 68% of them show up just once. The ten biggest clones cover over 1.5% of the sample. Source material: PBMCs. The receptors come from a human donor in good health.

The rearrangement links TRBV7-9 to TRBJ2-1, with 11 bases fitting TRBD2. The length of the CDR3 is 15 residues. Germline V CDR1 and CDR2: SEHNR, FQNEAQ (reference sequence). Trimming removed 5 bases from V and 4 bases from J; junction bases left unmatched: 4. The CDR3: CASSTRLAGYNEQFF. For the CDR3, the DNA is TGTGCCAGCAGCACGAGACTAGCGGGGTACAATGAGCAGTTCTTC.

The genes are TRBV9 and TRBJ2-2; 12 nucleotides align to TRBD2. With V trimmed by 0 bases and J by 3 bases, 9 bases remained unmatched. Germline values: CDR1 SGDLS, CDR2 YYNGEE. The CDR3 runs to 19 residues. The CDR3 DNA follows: TGTGCCAGCAGCGTAGCCTCGGGGACTAGCGGGCTTTACACCGGGGAGCTGTTTTTT. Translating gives CASSVASGTSGLYTGELFF. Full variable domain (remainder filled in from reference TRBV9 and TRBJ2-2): DSGVTQTPKHLITATGQRVTLRCSPRSGDLSVYWYQQSLDQGLQFLIQYYNGEERAKGNILERFSAQQFPDLHSELNLSSLELGDSALYFCASSVASGTSGLYTGELFFGEGSRLTVL.

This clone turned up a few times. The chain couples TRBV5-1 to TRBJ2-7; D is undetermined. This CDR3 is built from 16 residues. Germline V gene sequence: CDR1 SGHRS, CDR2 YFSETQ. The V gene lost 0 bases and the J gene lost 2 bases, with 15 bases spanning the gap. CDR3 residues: CASSLAGSLQTYEQYF. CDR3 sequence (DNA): TGCGCCAGCAGCTTGGCCGGTAGCCTCCAAACCTACGAGCAGTACTTC.

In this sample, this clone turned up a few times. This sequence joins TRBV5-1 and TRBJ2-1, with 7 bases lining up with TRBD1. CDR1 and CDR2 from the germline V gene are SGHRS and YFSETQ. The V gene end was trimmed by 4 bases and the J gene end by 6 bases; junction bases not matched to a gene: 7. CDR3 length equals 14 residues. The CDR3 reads CASSLGQDINEQFF. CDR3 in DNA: TGCGCCAGCAGCCTCGGACAGGATATCAATGAGCAGTTCTTC. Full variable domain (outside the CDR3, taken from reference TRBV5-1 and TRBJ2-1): KAGVTQTPRYLIKTRGQQVTLSCSPISGHRSVSWYQQTPGQGLQFLFEYFSETQRNKGNFPGRFSGRQFSNSRSEMNVSTLELGDSALYLCASSLGQDINEQFFGPGTRLTVL.

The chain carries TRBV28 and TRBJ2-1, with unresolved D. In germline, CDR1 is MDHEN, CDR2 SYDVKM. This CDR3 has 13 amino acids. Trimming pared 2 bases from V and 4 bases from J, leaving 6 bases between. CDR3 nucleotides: TGTGCCAGCAGTTTAGAGGTTTACAATGAGCAGTTCTTC. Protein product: CASSLEVYNEQFF.

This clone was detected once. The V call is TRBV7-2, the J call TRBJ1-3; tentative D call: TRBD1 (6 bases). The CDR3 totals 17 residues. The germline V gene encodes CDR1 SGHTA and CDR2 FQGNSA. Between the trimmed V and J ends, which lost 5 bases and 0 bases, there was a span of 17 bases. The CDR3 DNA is TGTGCCAGCAGCGTGGGGGCCTTATTGAACTCTGGAAACACCATATATTTT. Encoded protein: CASSVGALLNSGNTIYF.

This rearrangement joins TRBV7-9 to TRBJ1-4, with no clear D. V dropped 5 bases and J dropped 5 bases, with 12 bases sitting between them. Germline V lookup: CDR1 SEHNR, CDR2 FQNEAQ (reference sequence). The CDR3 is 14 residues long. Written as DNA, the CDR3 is TGTGCCAGCAGCGCCACGAGGGCCAATGAAAAACTGTTTTTT. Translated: CASSATRANEKLFF. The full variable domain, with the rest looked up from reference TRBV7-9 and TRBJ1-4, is DTGVSQNPRHKITKRGQNVTFRCDPISEHNRLYWYRQTLGQGPEFLTYFQNEAQLEKSRLLSDRFSAERPKGSFSTLEIQRTEQGDSAMYLCASSATRANEKLFFGSGTQLSVL.